Listed below are T cell receptor beta chains from one sample, sequenced in a study of blood T cell repertoires in COVID-19. Only in-frame clones appear in the TCRdb table, and some are missing; sequencing was by immunoSEQ multiplex PCR. The sample has roughly 500,000 clones, roughly nine tenths seen once. Sequencing was performed on PBMCs or T cells enriched from blood (not recorded which). These receptors all come from a woman aged 55-75 years who had recovered from COVID-19. Each CDR3 is given with its conserved first and last residue. Each record gives: J gene, clone size, D gene, CDR3 length, V gene, CDR3 protein, CDR3 DNA. A D gene is named only where the DNA matches it firmly. Size is stated for part of the rows, as once, few or many counts, or as a class when the clone is expanded.

j_call: TRBJ2-3; clone_size: once; d_call: TRBD1; cdr3_length: 14; v_call: TRBV5-1; cdr3_aa: CASSPPDRADTQYF; cdr3_nt: TGCGCCAGCAGCCCCCCGGACAGGGCGGATACGCAGTATTTT
j_call: TRBJ1-5; clone_size: few; d_call: -; cdr3_length: 14; v_call: TRBV24-1; cdr3_aa: CATSDPHGREPQHF; cdr3_nt: TGTGCCACCAGTGATCCGCATGGGAGGGAGCCCCAGCATTTT
j_call: TRBJ1-2; clone_size: -; d_call: TRBD1; cdr3_length: 15; v_call: TRBV6-1; cdr3_aa: CASSEDRGHGYGYTF; cdr3_nt: TGTGCCAGCAGTGAAGATAGGGGGCATGGCTATGGCTACACCTTC
j_call: TRBJ1-2; clone_size: -; d_call: -; cdr3_length: 13; v_call: TRBV19; cdr3_aa: CASSMALNYGYTF; cdr3_nt: TGTGCCAGTAGTATGGCATTAAACTATGGCTACACCTTC
j_call: TRBJ1-3; clone_size: -; d_call: TRBD1; cdr3_length: 16; v_call: TRBV5-1; cdr3_aa: CASSRGQSLVGNTIYF; cdr3_nt: TGCGCCAGCAGCCGGGGACAGTCCCTCGTTGGAAACACCATATATTTT
j_call: TRBJ2-5; clone_size: -; d_call: TRBD1; cdr3_length: 14; v_call: TRBV6-5; cdr3_aa: CASSYDQGAETQYF; cdr3_nt: TGTGCCAGCAGTTACGACCAGGGGGCCGAGACCCAGTACTTC
j_call: TRBJ1-2; clone_size: -; d_call: -; cdr3_length: 14; v_call: TRBV3-1/TRBV3-2; cdr3_aa: CASSLRTGVYGYTF; cdr3_nt: TGTGCCAGCAGTCTACGGACGGGGGTTTATGGCTACACCTTC
j_call: TRBJ1-6; clone_size: -; d_call: -; cdr3_length: 16; v_call: TRBV10-3; cdr3_aa: CAISDGDNSYNSPLHF; cdr3_nt: TGTGCCATCAGTGACGGGGACAACTCCTATAATTCACCCCTCCACTTT
j_call: TRBJ1-2; clone_size: -; d_call: -; cdr3_length: 14; v_call: TRBV19; cdr3_aa: CASSISRIGYGYTF; cdr3_nt: TGTGCCAGTAGTATATCTCGGATCGGGTATGGCTACACCTTC
j_call: TRBJ2-3; clone_size: -; d_call: -; cdr3_length: 16; v_call: TRBV2; cdr3_aa: CASSESGHLSTDTQYF; cdr3_nt: TGTGCCAGCAGTGAGAGCGGCCACCTCAGCACAGATACGCAGTATTTT
j_call: TRBJ1-4; clone_size: -; d_call: TRBD1; cdr3_length: 16; v_call: TRBV6-5; cdr3_aa: CASSYGGTGVDEKLFF; cdr3_nt: TGTGCCAGCAGTTACGGGGGGACAGGGGTCGATGAAAAACTGTTTTTT
j_call: TRBJ1-1; clone_size: -; d_call: TRBD1; cdr3_length: 15; v_call: TRBV24-1; cdr3_aa: CATSDASRDRGQAFF; cdr3_nt: TGTGCCACCAGTGATGCTTCTCGGGACAGGGGACAAGCTTTCTTT
j_call: TRBJ1-5; clone_size: -; d_call: TRBD1; cdr3_length: 13; v_call: TRBV2; cdr3_aa: CASRDRGLQPQHF; cdr3_nt: TGTGCCAGCAGAGACAGGGGGCTTCAGCCCCAGCATTTT
j_call: TRBJ1-2; clone_size: -; d_call: -; cdr3_length: 14; v_call: TRBV2; cdr3_aa: CASSEREGYYGYTF; cdr3_nt: TGTGCCAGCAGTGAAAGGGAGGGGTACTATGGCTACACCTTC
j_call: TRBJ1-5; clone_size: -; d_call: -; cdr3_length: 13; v_call: TRBV29-1; cdr3_aa: CSVAGGTGQPQHF; cdr3_nt: TGCAGCGTTGCCGGGGGGACGGGGCAGCCCCAGCATTTT
j_call: TRBJ2-6; clone_size: few; d_call: -; cdr3_length: 14; v_call: TRBV5-5; cdr3_aa: CASSPLPGANVLTF; cdr3_nt: TGTGCCAGCAGCCCTCTCCCTGGGGCCAACGTCCTGACTTTC
j_call: TRBJ2-5; clone_size: -; d_call: TRBD2; cdr3_length: 14; v_call: TRBV19; cdr3_aa: CASSSGGNQETQYF; cdr3_nt: TGTGCCAGTAGTTCCGGGGGGAACCAAGAGACCCAGTACTTC
j_call: TRBJ1-1; clone_size: -; d_call: -; cdr3_length: 13; v_call: TRBV12-3/TRBV12-4; cdr3_aa: CASSFSQGTEAFF; cdr3_nt: TGTGCCAGCAGTTTTAGCCAGGGCACTGAAGCTTTCTTT
j_call: TRBJ2-5; clone_size: -; d_call: -; cdr3_length: 13; v_call: TRBV19; cdr3_aa: CASSIPRIWAQYF; cdr3_nt: TGTGCCAGTAGTATCCCGAGGATCTGGGCCCAGTACTTC
j_call: TRBJ1-4; clone_size: -; d_call: -; cdr3_length: 15; v_call: TRBV19; cdr3_aa: CASRITGVTNEKLFF; cdr3_nt: TGTGCCAGTAGGATCACAGGAGTAACTAATGAAAAACTGTTTTTT
j_call: TRBJ1-3; clone_size: -; d_call: -; cdr3_length: 15; v_call: TRBV7-9; cdr3_aa: CASSSDGGSGNTIYF; cdr3_nt: TGTGCCAGCAGCTCCGACGGCGGCTCTGGAAACACCATATATTTT
j_call: TRBJ2-1; clone_size: -; d_call: TRBD1; cdr3_length: 16; v_call: TRBV7-9; cdr3_aa: CASSLAGTGPYNEQFF; cdr3_nt: TGTGCCAGCAGCTTAGCGGGGACAGGCCCCTACAATGAGCAGTTCTTC
j_call: TRBJ2-2; clone_size: many; d_call: TRBD2; cdr3_length: 17; v_call: TRBV28; cdr3_aa: CASSLSGGGAFIGELFF; cdr3_nt: TGTGCCAGCAGTTTATCCGGCGGGGGGGCGTTCATCGGGGAGCTGTTTTTT
j_call: TRBJ1-3; clone_size: -; d_call: -; cdr3_length: 15; v_call: TRBV9; cdr3_aa: CASSVMASSGNTIYF; cdr3_nt: TGTGCCAGCAGCGTAATGGCCAGCTCTGGAAACACCATATATTTT
j_call: TRBJ2-1; clone_size: -; d_call: -; cdr3_length: 15; v_call: TRBV3-1/TRBV3-2; cdr3_aa: CASSQDLTGSNEQFF; cdr3_nt: TGTGCCAGCAGCCAAGACCTGACAGGCTCAAATGAGCAGTTCTTC
j_call: TRBJ2-3; clone_size: -; d_call: TRBD2; cdr3_length: 13; v_call: TRBV29-1; cdr3_aa: CSVGRGGEDTQYF; cdr3_nt: TGCAGCGTTGGAAGGGGAGGGGAAGATACGCAGTATTTT
j_call: TRBJ1-1; clone_size: -; d_call: -; cdr3_length: 14; v_call: TRBV5-4; cdr3_aa: CASSLAGENTEAFF; cdr3_nt: TGTGCCAGCAGCTTGGCCGGAGAGAACACTGAAGCTTTCTTT
j_call: TRBJ1-1; clone_size: -; d_call: -; cdr3_length: 14; v_call: TRBV5-6; cdr3_aa: CASSSLGRDTEAFF; cdr3_nt: TGTGCCAGCAGCTCATTGGGCAGGGACACTGAAGCTTTCTTT
j_call: TRBJ2-1; clone_size: -; d_call: TRBD2; cdr3_length: 14; v_call: TRBV5-1; cdr3_aa: CASAGTSGYNEQFF; cdr3_nt: TGCGCCTCCGCCGGGACTAGCGGTTACAATGAGCAGTTCTTC
j_call: TRBJ1-5; clone_size: -; d_call: TRBD1; cdr3_length: 13; v_call: TRBV6-9; cdr3_aa: CASRKQGHQPQHF; cdr3_nt: TGTGCCAGCAGAAAACAGGGGCATCAGCCCCAGCATTTT
j_call: TRBJ2-2; clone_size: -; d_call: -; cdr3_length: 15; v_call: TRBV4-2; cdr3_aa: CASSPPHRNTGELFF; cdr3_nt: TGTGCCAGCAGCCCCCCCCACAGGAACACCGGGGAGCTGTTTTTT
j_call: TRBJ1-5; clone_size: -; d_call: -; cdr3_length: 13; v_call: TRBV19; cdr3_aa: CASSPTVYQPQHF; cdr3_nt: TGTGCCAGTAGCCCGACAGTCTATCAGCCCCAGCATTTT
j_call: TRBJ1-1; clone_size: few; d_call: TRBD1; cdr3_length: 16; v_call: TRBV18; cdr3_aa: CASSPGQPLSNTEAFF; cdr3_nt: TGTGCCAGCTCCCCGGGACAGCCTTTGTCGAACACTGAAGCTTTCTTT
j_call: TRBJ1-3; clone_size: -; d_call: -; cdr3_length: 17; v_call: TRBV27; cdr3_aa: CASSPWGGGSSGNTIYF; cdr3_nt: TGTGCCAGCTCCCCTTGGGGCGGCGGTAGCTCTGGAAACACCATATATTTT
j_call: TRBJ2-1; clone_size: -; d_call: -; cdr3_length: 15; v_call: TRBV9; cdr3_aa: CASALRQFSYNEQFF; cdr3_nt: TGTGCCAGCGCCCTGAGACAGTTCTCCTACAATGAGCAGTTCTTC
j_call: TRBJ1-1; clone_size: -; d_call: -; cdr3_length: 14; v_call: TRBV5-1; cdr3_aa: CASSLAEGRSTAFF; cdr3_nt: TGCGCCAGCAGCTTGGCGGAGGGAAGGTCGACCGCTTTCTTT
j_call: TRBJ1-5; clone_size: -; d_call: -; cdr3_length: 15; v_call: TRBV19; cdr3_aa: CASTPIGGAWQPQHF; cdr3_nt: TGTGCCAGTACCCCCATTGGGGGCGCGTGGCAGCCCCAGCATTTT
j_call: TRBJ2-1; clone_size: -; d_call: TRBD1; cdr3_length: 16; v_call: TRBV7-9; cdr3_aa: CASSSGQATWYNEQFF; cdr3_nt: TGTGCCAGCAGCTCCGGACAGGCTACTTGGTACAATGAGCAGTTCTTC
j_call: TRBJ1-1; clone_size: -; d_call: TRBD1; cdr3_length: 14; v_call: TRBV5-1; cdr3_aa: CASSSSRGRSNAFF; cdr3_nt: TGCGCCAGCAGCTCAAGCAGGGGGCGAAGTAATGCTTTCTTT
j_call: TRBJ2-2; clone_size: -; d_call: TRBD1; cdr3_length: 16; v_call: TRBV5-4; cdr3_aa: CASSQGQGANTGELFF; cdr3_nt: TGTGCCAGCAGCCAAGGACAGGGAGCGAACACCGGGGAGCTGTTTTTT
j_call: TRBJ1-5; clone_size: -; d_call: -; cdr3_length: 13; v_call: TRBV12-3/TRBV12-4; cdr3_aa: CASSFQGNQPQHF; cdr3_nt: TGTGCCAGCAGTTTTCAGGGGAACCAGCCCCAGCATTTT
j_call: TRBJ2-2; clone_size: -; d_call: TRBD2; cdr3_length: 19; v_call: TRBV6-4; cdr3_aa: CASSDSGSGGAENTGELFF; cdr3_nt: TGTGCCAGCAGTGACTCTGGGAGCGGGGGGGCCGAGAACACCGGGGAGCTGTTTTTT
j_call: TRBJ1-6; clone_size: -; d_call: -; cdr3_length: 14; v_call: TRBV11-2; cdr3_aa: CASSPDSTDSPLHF; cdr3_nt: TGTGCCAGCAGCCCAGACAGTACCGATTCACCCCTCCACTTT
j_call: TRBJ1-2; clone_size: once; d_call: -; cdr3_length: 15; v_call: TRBV15; cdr3_aa: CATSSPSTANYGYTF; cdr3_nt: TGTGCCACCAGCAGTCCATCTACAGCTAACTATGGCTACACCTTC
j_call: TRBJ2-7; clone_size: -; d_call: -; cdr3_length: 13; v_call: TRBV9; cdr3_aa: CASSVGGDRTQYF; cdr3_nt: TGTGCCAGCAGCGTAGGGGGTGACAGGACGCAGTACTTC
j_call: TRBJ1-4; clone_size: -; d_call: TRBD1; cdr3_length: 21; v_call: TRBV28; cdr3_aa: CASSHSPSFTESGQVKEKLFF; cdr3_nt: TGTGCCAGCAGCCATTCCCCTAGTTTTACGGAGTCTGGACAGGTGAAAGAAAAACTGTTTTTT
j_call: TRBJ1-5; clone_size: -; d_call: -; cdr3_length: 15; v_call: TRBV6-5; cdr3_aa: CASSQLVPINQPQHF; cdr3_nt: TGTGCCAGCAGTCAACTGGTGCCGATCAATCAGCCCCAGCATTTT
j_call: TRBJ2-5; clone_size: -; d_call: TRBD1; cdr3_length: 15; v_call: TRBV24-1; cdr3_aa: CATRPTGGGVETQYF; cdr3_nt: TGTGCCACCAGACCGACAGGGGGAGGGGTAGAGACCCAGTACTTC